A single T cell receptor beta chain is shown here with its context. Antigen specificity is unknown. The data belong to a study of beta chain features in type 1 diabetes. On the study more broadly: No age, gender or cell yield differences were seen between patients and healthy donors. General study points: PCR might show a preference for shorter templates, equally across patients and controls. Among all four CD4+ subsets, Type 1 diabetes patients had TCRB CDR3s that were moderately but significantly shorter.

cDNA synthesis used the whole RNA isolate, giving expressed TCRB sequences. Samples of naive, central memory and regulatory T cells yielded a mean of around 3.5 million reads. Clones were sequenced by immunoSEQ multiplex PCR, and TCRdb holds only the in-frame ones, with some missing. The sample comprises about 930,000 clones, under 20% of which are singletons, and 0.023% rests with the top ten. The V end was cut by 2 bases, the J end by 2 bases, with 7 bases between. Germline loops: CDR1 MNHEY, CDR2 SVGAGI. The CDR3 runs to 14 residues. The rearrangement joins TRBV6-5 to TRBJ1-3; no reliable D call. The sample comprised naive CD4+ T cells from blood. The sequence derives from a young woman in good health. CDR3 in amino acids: CASSYVSPGNTIYF. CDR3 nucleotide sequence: TGTGCCAGCAGTTACGTGTCCCCTGGAAACACCATATATTTT.